This TCR beta chain was recovered during a study of early stage breast cancer tumors (dated by TCRdb to about 2017). Notes on the research overall: Of the roughly 15 invasive breast tumors, more than 9 were found to be estrogen receptor-positive, progesterone receptor-positive and HER2-negative. About 65% of the 12 ER+/PR+/HER2- tumors were invasive ductal carcinomas, while the other four were invasive lobular carcinomas. On average, each sample got about 9-fold read coverage. Across all samples, roughly 2,800,000 templates representing over a million unique clonotypes were detected.

The study profiled bulk TCR beta-chain repertoires in matched peripheral blood, tumor and adjacent normal breast tissue taken from over 15 patients with early-stage breast cancer. Before surgery, roughly 4.5-11 mL of whole blood was collected into EDTA tubes and then processed within 2 hours. Ficoll-Paque centrifugation in SepMate-50 tubes was used to isolate peripheral blood mononuclear cells. PBMCs were cryopreserved in around 90% FBS with roughly 10% DMSO in aliquots of roughly 2 to 4.5 million cells and stored in liquid nitrogen. Genomic DNA was extracted with the Qiagen AllPrep DNA/RNA Mini kit. Note on this clone: Which antigen it targets is not known. No qualities accompany the bases; no much larger clone lies one base away.

Two independent genomic DNA replicates were amplified for each sample, with around 0.5 ug used for blood and about 1.5 ug for tumor or normal breast. TCRB sequencing of genomic DNA was carried out with the ImmunoSeq Intro kit according to the manufacturer's instructions. Multiplex PCR ran roughly 30 cycles with proprietary primers and spike-in control sequences for absolute quantification. Single-end 150-bp reads were used to sequence an 87-bp fragment covering the CDR3 and the flanking V and J genes. Seven samples, each with two replicates, were multiplexed per lane of an Illumina MiSeq using version 3.0 chemistry. The authors processed their data as follows. The vendor's proprietary pipeline processed the raw data and merged both replicates into a single result for each sample. Clonotypes were defined as productive rearrangements sharing the V-gene family, CDR3 amino acid sequence and J-gene segment. To compute clonality, the normalized Shannon entropy (Pielou evenness) of TCRB abundances was subtracted from 1. T cell density was estimated by dividing total templates by the number of input cells inferred from the DNA input amount. Total repertoire diversity and clonality were estimated with Recon using default parameters. Tumor-enriched clonotypes were defined as having over 0.1% abundance in tumor and at least 32-fold higher abundance than in normal breast. Here the immuneACCESS table is served through TCRdb, limited to in-frame sequences with V and J called. Missing clones are a known gap in these copies; in checked studies unresolved V genes cover under half, and the rest lacks a known reason. V, J and clone size reflect that table, while D and trimming were determined from the DNA. This sample has about 50,000 clones in its table, and approximately 80% of those were observed once. In total, the top ten clones hold approximately 3.6% of the sample.

Overall results and qualifications from the work: Chain pairing and functional markers such as CD4, CD8 and FOXP3 were not captured by bulk genomic DNA sequencing of unsorted cells. Compared with adjacent normal breast tissue, tumors had about 2.5-fold higher T cell density and higher clonality. Enriched TCRB sequences shared across patients were found to be mostly commonly generated sequences that were unlikely to play an important role in the tumor microenvironment. Because the cohort was small, analysis by tumor subtype was not possible. Repertoires from blood and normal breast were more alike than repertoires from blood and tumor, and in about 90% of the 16 patients, comparing each tissue with blood separated tumor from normal.

Between the V and J ends, shortened by 5 bases and 8 bases respectively, the junction contains 19 bases. The germline V gene (reference sequence) gives CDR1 as SEHNR and CDR2 as FQNEAQ. Including the terminal cysteine and phenylalanine, the CDR3 comprises 15 residues. Of all the DNA, just the CDR3 is kept, 45 bases in frame from base 1. The source of this sequence is a person aged 25 to 40 with breast cancer. The sequence joins TRBV7-9 to TRBJ2-1, with a tentative D gene TRBD1 over 5 matching bases. Sequenced input: blood. The nucleotide sequence is given as TGTGCCAGCAGCCCCGACTTAAGCCCACAGGATGAGCAGTTCTTC. Translated, it gives CASSPDLSPQDEQFF. Joined to the reference TRBV7-9 and TRBJ2-1 proteins, this CDR3 gives the full variable domain: DTGVSQNPRHKITKRGQNVTFRCDPISEHNRLYWYRQTLGQGPEFLTYFQNEAQLEKSRLLSDRFSAERPKGSFSTLEIQRTEQGDSAMYLCASSPDLSPQDEQFFGPGTRLTVL.